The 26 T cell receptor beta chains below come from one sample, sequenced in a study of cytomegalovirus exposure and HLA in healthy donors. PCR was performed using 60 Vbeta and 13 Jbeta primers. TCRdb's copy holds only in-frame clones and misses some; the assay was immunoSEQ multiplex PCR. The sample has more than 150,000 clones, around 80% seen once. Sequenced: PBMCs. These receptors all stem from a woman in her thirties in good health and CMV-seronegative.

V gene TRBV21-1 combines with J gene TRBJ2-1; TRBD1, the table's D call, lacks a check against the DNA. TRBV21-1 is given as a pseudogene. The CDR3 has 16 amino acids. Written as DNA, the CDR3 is TGTGCCAGCAGCCAAAGATCAGGGGGCCCCTACAATGAGCAGTTCTTC. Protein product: CASSQRSGGPYNEQFF.

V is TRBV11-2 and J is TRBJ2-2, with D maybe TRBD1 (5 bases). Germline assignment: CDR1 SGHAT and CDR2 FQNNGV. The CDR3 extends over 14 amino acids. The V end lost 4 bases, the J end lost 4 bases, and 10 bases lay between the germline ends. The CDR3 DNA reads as TGTGCCAGCAGCTCCCTACAGGCCACCGGGGAGCTGTTTTTT. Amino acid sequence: CASSSLQATGELFF. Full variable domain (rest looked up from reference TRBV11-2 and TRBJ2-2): EAGVAQSPRYKIIEKRQSVAFWCNPISGHATLYWYQQILGQGPKLLIQFQNNGVVDDSQLPKDRFSAERLKGVDSTLKIQPAKLEDSAVYLCASSSLQATGELFFGEGSRLTVL.

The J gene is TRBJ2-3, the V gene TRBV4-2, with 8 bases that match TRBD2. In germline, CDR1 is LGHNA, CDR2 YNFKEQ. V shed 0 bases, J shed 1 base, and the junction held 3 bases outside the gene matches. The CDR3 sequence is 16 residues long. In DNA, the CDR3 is TGTGCCAGCAGCCAAGACCGGGGGGGCGGCACAGATACGCAGTATTTT. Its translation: CASSQDRGGGTDTQYF.

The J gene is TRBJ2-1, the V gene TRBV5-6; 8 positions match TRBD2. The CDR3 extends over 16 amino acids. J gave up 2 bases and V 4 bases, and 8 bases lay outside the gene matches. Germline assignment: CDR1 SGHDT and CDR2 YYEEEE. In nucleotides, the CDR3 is TGTGCCAGCAGCCCCAGCGGGACTAGGGCCTACAATGAGCAGTTCTTC. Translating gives CASSPSGTRAYNEQFF.

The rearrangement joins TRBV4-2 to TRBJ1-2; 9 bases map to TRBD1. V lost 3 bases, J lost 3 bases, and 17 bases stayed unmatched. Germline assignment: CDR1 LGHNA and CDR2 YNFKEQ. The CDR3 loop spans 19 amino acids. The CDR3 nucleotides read TGTGCCAGCAGCCAGATAACGGGACAGGGAGGGACTTCTTACTATGGCTACACCTTC. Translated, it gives CASSQITGQGGTSYYGYTF.

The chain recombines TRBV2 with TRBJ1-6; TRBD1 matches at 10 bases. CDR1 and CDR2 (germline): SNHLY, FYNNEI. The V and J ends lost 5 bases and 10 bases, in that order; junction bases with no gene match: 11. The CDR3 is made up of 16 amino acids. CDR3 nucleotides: TGTGCCAGCAGTTACACAGGAGAGGGACAGGGGTCACCCCTCCACTTT. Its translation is CASSYTGEGQGSPLHF.

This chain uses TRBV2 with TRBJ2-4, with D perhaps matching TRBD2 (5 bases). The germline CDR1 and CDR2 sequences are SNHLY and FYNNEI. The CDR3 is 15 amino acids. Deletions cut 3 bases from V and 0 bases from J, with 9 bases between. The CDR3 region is CASSERRIAKNIQYF. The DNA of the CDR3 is TGTGCCAGCAGTGAGAGGAGGATAGCCAAAAACATTCAGTACTTC.

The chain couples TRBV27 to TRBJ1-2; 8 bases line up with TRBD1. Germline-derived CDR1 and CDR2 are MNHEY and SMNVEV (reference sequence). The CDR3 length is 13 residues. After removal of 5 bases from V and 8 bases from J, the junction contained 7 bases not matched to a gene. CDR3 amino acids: CASSERTGSGYTF. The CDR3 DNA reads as TGTGCCAGCAGTGAACGGACAGGGTCCGGCTACACCTTC.

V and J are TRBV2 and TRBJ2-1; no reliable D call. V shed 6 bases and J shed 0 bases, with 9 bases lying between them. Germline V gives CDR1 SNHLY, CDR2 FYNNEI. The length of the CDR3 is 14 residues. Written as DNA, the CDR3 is TGTGCCAGCAGACAACTAAGCTCCTACAATGAGCAGTTCTTC. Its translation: CASRQLSSYNEQFF. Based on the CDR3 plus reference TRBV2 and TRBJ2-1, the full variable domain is EPEVTQTPSHQVTQMGQEVILRCVPISNHLYFYWYRQILGQKVEFLVSFYNNEISEKSEIFDDQFSVERPDGSNFTLKIRSTKLEDSAMYFCASRQLSSYNEQFFGPGTRLTVL.

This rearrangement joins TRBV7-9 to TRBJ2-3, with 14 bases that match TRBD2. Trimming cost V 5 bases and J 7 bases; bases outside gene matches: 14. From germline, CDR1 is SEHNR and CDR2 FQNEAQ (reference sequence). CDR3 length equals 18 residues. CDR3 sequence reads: CASSEPGTSGGPTYTQYF. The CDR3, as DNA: TGTGCCAGCAGCGAACCCGGGACTAGCGGGGGTCCCACCTATACGCAGTATTTT.

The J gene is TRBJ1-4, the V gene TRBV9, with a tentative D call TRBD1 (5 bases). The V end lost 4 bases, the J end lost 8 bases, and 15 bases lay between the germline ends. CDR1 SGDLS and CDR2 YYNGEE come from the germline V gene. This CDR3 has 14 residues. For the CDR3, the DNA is TGTGCCAGCAGCACCCAGGGAAAGGGCGAAAAACTGTTTTTT. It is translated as CASSTQGKGEKLFF.

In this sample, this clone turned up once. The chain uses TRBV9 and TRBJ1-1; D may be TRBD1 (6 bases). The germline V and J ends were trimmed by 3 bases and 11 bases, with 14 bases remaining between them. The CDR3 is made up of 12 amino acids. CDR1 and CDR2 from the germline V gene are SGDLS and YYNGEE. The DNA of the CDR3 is TGTGCCAGCAGCGCCATACAGGGTCCTGCTTTCTTT. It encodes CASSAIQGPAFF.

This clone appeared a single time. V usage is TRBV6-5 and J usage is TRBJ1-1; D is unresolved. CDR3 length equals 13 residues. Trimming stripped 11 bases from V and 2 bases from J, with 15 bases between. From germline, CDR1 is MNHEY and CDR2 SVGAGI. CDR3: CAVHGVLNTEAFF. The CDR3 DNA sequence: TGTGCCGTACACGGGGTTCTTAACACTGAAGCTTTCTTT.

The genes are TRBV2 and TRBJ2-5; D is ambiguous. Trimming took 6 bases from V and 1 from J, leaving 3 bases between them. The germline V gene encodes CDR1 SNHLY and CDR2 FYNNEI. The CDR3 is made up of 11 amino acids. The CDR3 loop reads CASSIQETQYF. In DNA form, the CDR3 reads TGTGCCAGCAGCATCCAAGAGACCCAGTACTTC.

The CDR3 DNA reads as TGTGCCAGCAGCTTAGAGGAACTAGCGGTTAGCACAGATACGCAGTATTTT. Its translation: CASSLEELAVSTDTQYF. This chain connects TRBV7-2 to TRBJ2-3; 8 nucleotides line up with TRBD2. CDR3 length: 17 amino acids. Losses at the gene ends were 1 base for V and 0 bases for J; bases not matched to a gene: 6. Germline assignment: CDR1 SGHTA and CDR2 FQGNSA. Full variable domain (missing parts from reference TRBV7-2 and TRBJ2-3): GAGVSQSPSNKVTEKGKDVELRCDPISGHTALYWYRQSLGQGLEFLIYFQGNSAPDKSGLPSDRFSAERTGGSVSTLTIQRTQQEDSAVYLCASSLEELAVSTDTQYFGPGTRLTVL.

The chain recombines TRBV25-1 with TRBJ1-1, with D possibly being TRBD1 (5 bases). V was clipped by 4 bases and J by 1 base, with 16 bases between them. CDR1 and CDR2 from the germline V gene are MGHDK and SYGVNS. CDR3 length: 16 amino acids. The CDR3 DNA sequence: TGTGCCAGCAGTGCACATGCAGGGTTTTCGAACACTGAAGCTTTCTTT. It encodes CASSAHAGFSNTEAFF.

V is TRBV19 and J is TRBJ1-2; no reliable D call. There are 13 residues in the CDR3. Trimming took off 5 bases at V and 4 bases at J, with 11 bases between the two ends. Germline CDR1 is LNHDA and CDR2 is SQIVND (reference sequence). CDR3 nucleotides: TGTGCCAGTAGTCTCGGTACCTTCTATGGCTACACCTTC. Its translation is CASSLGTFYGYTF.

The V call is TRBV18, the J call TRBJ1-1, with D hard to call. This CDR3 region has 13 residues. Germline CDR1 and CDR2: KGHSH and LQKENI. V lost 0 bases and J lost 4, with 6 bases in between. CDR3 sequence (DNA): TGTGCCAGCTCACCACCGACGGGCACTGAAGCTTTCTTT. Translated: CASSPPTGTEAFF.

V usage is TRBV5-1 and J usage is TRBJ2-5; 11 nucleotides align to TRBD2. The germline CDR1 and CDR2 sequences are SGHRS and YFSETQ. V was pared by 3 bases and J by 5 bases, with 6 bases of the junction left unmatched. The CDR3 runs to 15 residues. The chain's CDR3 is CASSWGTSGLETQYF. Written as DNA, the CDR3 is TGCGCCAGCAGCTGGGGGACTAGCGGACTGGAGACCCAGTACTTC.

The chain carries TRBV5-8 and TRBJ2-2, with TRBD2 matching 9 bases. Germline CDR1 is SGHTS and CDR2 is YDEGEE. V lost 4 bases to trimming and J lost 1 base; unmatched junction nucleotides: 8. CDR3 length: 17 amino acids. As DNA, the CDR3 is TGTGCCAGCAGCCCACGGATGACTAGCGGGAACACCGGGGAGCTGTTTTTT. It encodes CASSPRMTSGNTGELFF.

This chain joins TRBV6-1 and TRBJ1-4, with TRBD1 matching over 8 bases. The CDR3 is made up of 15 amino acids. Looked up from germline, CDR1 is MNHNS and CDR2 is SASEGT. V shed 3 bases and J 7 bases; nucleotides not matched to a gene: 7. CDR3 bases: TGTGCCAGCAGTGATCCATTTCAGGGGGCTGAAAAACTGTTTTTT. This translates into CASSDPFQGAEKLFF.

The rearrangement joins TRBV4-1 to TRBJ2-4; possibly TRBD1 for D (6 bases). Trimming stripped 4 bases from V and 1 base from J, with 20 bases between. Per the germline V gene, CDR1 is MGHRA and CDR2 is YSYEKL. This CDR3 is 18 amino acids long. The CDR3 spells CASSPGSQGRLAKNIQYF. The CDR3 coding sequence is TGCGCCAGCAGCCCCGGGTCCCAGGGGCGATTGGCCAAAAACATTCAGTACTTC.

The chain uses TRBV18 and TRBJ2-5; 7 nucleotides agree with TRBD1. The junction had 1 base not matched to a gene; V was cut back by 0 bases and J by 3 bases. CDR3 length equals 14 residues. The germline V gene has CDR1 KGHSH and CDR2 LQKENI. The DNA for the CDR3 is TGTGCCAGCTCACCACCCGGGACAGAAGAGACCCAGTACTTC. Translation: CASSPPGTEETQYF.

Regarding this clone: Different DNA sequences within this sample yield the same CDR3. The CDR3 protein is CASSLGLAGNNEQFF. The CDR3 coding sequence is TGCGCCAGCAGCTTGGGACTAGCGGGGAACAATGAGCAGTTCTTC. The chain employs TRBV5-1 and TRBJ2-1; 11 nucleotides line up with TRBD2. The V segment lost 0 bases and the J segment 5 bases; nucleotides outside the gene matches: 1. Germline values: CDR1 SGHRS, CDR2 YFSETQ. The length of the CDR3 is 15 residues.

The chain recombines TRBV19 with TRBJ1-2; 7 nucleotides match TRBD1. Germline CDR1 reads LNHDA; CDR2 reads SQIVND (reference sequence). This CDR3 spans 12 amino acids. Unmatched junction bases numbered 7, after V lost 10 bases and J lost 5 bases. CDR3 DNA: TGTGCCATACAGGGGTCGGGATATGGCTACACCTTC. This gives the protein CAIQGSGYGYTF. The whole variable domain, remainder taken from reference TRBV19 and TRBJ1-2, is DGGITQSPKYLFRKEGQNVTLSCEQNLNHDAMYWYRQDPGQGLRLIYYSQIVNDFQKGDIAEGYSVSREKKESFPLTVTSAQKNPTAFYLCAIQGSGYGYTFGSGTRLTVV.

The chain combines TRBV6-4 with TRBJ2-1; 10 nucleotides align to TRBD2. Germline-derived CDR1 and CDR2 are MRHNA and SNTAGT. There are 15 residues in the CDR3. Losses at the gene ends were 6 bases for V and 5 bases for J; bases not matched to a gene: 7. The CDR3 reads CASSELAGDDNEQFF. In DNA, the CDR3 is TGTGCCAGCAGCGAGCTAGCGGGGGATGACAATGAGCAGTTCTTC.